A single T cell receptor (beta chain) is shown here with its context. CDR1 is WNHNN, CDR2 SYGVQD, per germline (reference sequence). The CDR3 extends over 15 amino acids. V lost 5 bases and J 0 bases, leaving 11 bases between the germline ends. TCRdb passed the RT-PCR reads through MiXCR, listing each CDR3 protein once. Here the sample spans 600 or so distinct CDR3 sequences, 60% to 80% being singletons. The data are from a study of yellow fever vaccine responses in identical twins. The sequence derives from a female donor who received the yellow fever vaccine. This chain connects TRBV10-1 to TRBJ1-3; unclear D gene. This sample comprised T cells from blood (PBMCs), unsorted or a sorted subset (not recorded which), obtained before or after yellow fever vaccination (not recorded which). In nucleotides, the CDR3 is TGCGCCAGCAGTCCAGACCAAATCTCTGGAAACACCATATATTTT. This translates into CASSPDQISGNTIYF.